This TCR beta chain is from a study of T cell responses to AZD1222 COVID-19 vaccine. At the level of the study: Pooling covered second doses at about 4 or about 12 weeks. General observations from the study: Sampling captured repertoires only after the peak T cell response. Donor demographics were predominantly white British with a female majority; clonal diversity may be underestimated.

Points on this clone: Its specificity is unknown.

Germline lookup yields CDR1 SGHKS and CDR2 YYEKEE (reference sequence). The CDR3 length is 16 residues. With V trimmed by 1 base and J by 1 base, 6 bases remained unmatched. Here immunoSEQ multiplex PCR was the method, and the copy in TCRdb shows in-frame clones only, minus some. The repertoire holds tens of thousands of clones, with roughly 90% as singletons. The chain employs TRBV5-5 and TRBJ1-2; 8 nucleotides align to TRBD1. The receptor comes from an adult in good health. Sequencing used peripheral blood, obtained on day 0 of AZD1222 vaccination. The CDR3 spells CASSLIGTGGNYGYTF. CDR3 nucleotides: TGTGCCAGCAGCTTGATCGGGACAGGTGGTAACTATGGCTACACCTTC.